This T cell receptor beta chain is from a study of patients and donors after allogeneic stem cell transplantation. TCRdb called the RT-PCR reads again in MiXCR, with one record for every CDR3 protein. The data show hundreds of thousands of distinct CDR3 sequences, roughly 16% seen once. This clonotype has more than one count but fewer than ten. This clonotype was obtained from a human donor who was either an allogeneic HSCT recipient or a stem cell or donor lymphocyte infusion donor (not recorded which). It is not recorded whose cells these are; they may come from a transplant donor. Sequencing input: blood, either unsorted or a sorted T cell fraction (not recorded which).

CDR3 sequence: CASSPGPGLPKYNEQFF. The CDR3 DNA sequence: TGTGCCAGCAGTCCCGGACCGGGACTACCTAAATACAATGAGCAGTTCTTC. The V call is TRBV27, the J call TRBJ2-1; 7 bases are a match to TRBD2. Per the germline V gene, CDR1 is MNHEY and CDR2 is SMNVEV (reference sequence). This CDR3 comprises 17 residues. The V and J ends lost 5 bases and 4 bases, in that order; junction bases with no gene match: 14.